Listed below are T cell receptor beta chains from one sample, sequenced in a study of regulatory T cells in long-lasting Graves disease. MiXCR, applied by TCRdb to the multiplex PCR reads, yields one record per CDR3 protein. The sample lists approximately 390,000 distinct CDR3 sequences; 15% to 20% were seen once. This same sample was also taken into another study, of T cells in Graves' hyperthyroidism and ophthalmopathy.

Sequencing used peripheral blood mononuclear cells (PBMCs), obtained at new diagnosis, from a patient treated with antithyroid drugs. All receptors come from a woman younger than 35 with Graves disease. CDR3s include the opening cysteine and the closing phenylalanine or tryptophan. A D gene is named only where the DNA matches it firmly. Clone size is shown for a subset of rows, as once, few, many or a class of expanded clone.

d_call | j_call | clone_size | v_call | cdr3_nt | cdr3_aa
. | TRBJ1-4 | . | TRBV7-6 | TGTGCCAGCAGCCCCGGAGGGGTAGGAGAAAAACTGTTTTTT | CASSPGGVGEKLFF
TRBD2 | TRBJ2-1 | many | TRBV10-3 | TGTGCCATCAGTGGAGCGGGGGGCAATGAGCAGTTCTTC | CAISGAGGNEQFF
. | TRBJ2-7 | many | TRBV18 | TGTGCCAGCTCACCAAAGAATGAGCAGTACTTC | CASSPKNEQYF
. | TRBJ1-5 | few | TRBV4-1 | TGCGCCAGCAGCCAAACCACGGCGCATAGCAATCAGCCCCAGCATTTT | CASSQTTAHSNQPQHF
TRBD1 | TRBJ1-2 | many | TRBV27 | TGTGCCAGCAAAACAGGGGAGGGCTCCTATGGCTACACCTTC | CASKTGEGSYGYTF
TRBD1 | TRBJ2-1 | many | TRBV12-3/TRBV12-4 | TGTGCCAGCAGTTTGTGGACAGGGGGCACGGGAGGGCCTGGAGATGAGCAGTTCTTC | CASSLWTGGTGGPGDEQFF
. | TRBJ2-7 | many | TRBV4-1 | TGCGCCAGCAGCCAAGATGTAATGGCAGCGGGCGAGCAGTACTTC | CASSQDVMAAGEQYF
TRBD1 | TRBJ2-6 | many | TRBV5-1 | TGCGCCAGCAGCCTGAGGACAGGGGACTCTGGGGCCAACGTCCTGACTTTC | CASSLRTGDSGANVLTF
. | TRBJ1-2 | many | TRBV12-3/TRBV12-4 | TGTGCCAGCAGCCCTAGACAGTTTGGCTACACCTTC | CASSPRQFGYTF
. | TRBJ1-1 | many | TRBV30 | TGTGCCTGGAGTGGGAGAGGGGTGCAAACTGAAGCTTTCTTT | CAWSGRGVQTEAFF
. | TRBJ1-5 | few | TRBV7-9 | TGTGCCAGCAGCCCCGAGGTGAGCAATCAGCCCCAGCATTTT | CASSPEVSNQPQHF
. | TRBJ1-2 | many | TRBV28 | TGTGCCAGCAGTGCTGCCCCCTCCGCGACAGGACTCCGGACGTATGGCTACACCTTC | CASSAAPSATGLRTYGYTF
TRBD2 | TRBJ2-1 | many | TRBV2 | TGTGCCACCTCTAGCGGGTCCTACAATGAGCAGTTCTTC | CATSSGSYNEQFF
. | TRBJ2-2 | many | TRBV28 | TGTGCCAGCAGTCTAGAGGAGCTGTTTTTT | CASSLEELFF
. | TRBJ1-1 | . | TRBV20-1 | TGCAGTGCTCCTGGACCGATTGAAGCTTTCTTT | CSAPGPIEAFF
TRBD2 | TRBJ2-1 | . | TRBV6-1 | TGTGCCAGCAGTAAATCGGGACTAGCGGGGTCCTACGACTACAATGAGCAGTTCTTC | CASSKSGLAGSYDYNEQFF
. | TRBJ2-7 | many | TRBV20-1 | TGCAGTGCTAGAACAGGGAGCTCCTACGAGCAGTACTTC | CSARTGSSYEQYF
TRBD2 | TRBJ2-1 | . | TRBV3-1 | TGTGCCAGCAGCCATATGGGGACTAGCGGGATAGGGTCCTCCTACAATGAGCAGTTCTTC | CASSHMGTSGIGSSYNEQFF
TRBD2 | TRBJ2-1 | many | TRBV10-3 | TGTGCCATCAGTGAGACGACTAGCGGGAGTCGGCATGAGCAGTTCTTC | CAISETTSGSRHEQFF
. | TRBJ1-2 | many | TRBV20-1 | TGCAGTGCCGCGGACCCGACTGATGGCTACACCTTC | CSAADPTDGYTF
TRBD2 | TRBJ2-5 | few | TRBV5-1 | TGCGCCAGCAAACCTACTAGCGGGGGAATCCAAGAGACCCAGTACTTC | CASKPTSGGIQETQYF
TRBD1 | TRBJ1-2 | . | TRBV4-1 | TGCGCCAGCAGCCAAACCCTATCCTTAACAGGGGGCGACGGCTACACCTTC | CASSQTLSLTGGDGYTF
. | TRBJ1-1 | few | TRBV5-1 | TGCGCCAGCTGCCCGGGGTTGGCGAACACTGAAGCTTTCTTT | CASCPGLANTEAFF
. | TRBJ1-6 | . | TRBV29-1 | TGCAGCGTTGAAGATCGGGGGGGGGGGGGATCACCCCTCCACTTT | CSVEDRGGGGSPLHF
TRBD1 | TRBJ1-1 | many | TRBV3-1 | TGTGCCAGCAGCCAGCGGGACAGCCACACTGAAGCTTTCTTT | CASSQRDSHTEAFF
. | TRBJ2-5 | many | TRBV28 | TGTGCCAGCAGCAAGGGAGAGACCCAGTACTTC | CASSKGETQYF
. | TRBJ2-7 | . | TRBV7-8 | TGTGCCAGCAGCTTGAGGGTCCCCTACGAGCAGTACTTC | CASSLRVPYEQYF
TRBD2 | TRBJ2-7 | many | TRBV20-1 | TGCAGTGCTAGAGACGTCATAGCGGGGGGGCCGGAGGAGCAGTACTTC | CSARDVIAGGPEEQYF
TRBD2 | TRBJ2-3 | . | TRBV30 | TGTGCCGGCGAGACGGGAGGGGGCACAGATACGCAGTATTTT | CAGETGGGTDTQYF
. | TRBJ1-5 | . | TRBV10-2 | TGCGCCAGCAGTAGTTGGAACAGTCAGGGTTTAAGTCAGCCCCAGCATTTT | CASSSWNSQGLSQPQHF
TRBD1 | TRBJ1-1 | few | TRBV29-1 | TGCAGCGTATCGGACAGGACGAACACTGAAGCTTTCTTT | CSVSDRTNTEAFF
TRBD2 | TRBJ2-3 | . | TRBV5-1 | TGCGCCAGCAGCTGGGGGGGGGACGTCACAGATACGCAGTATTTT | CASSWGGDVTDTQYF
. | TRBJ1-3 | few | TRBV5-6 | TGTGCCAGCAGCCGGATGGTCGGAGGAAACACCATATATTTT | CASSRMVGGNTIYF
. | TRBJ1-5 | . | TRBV19 | TGTGCCAGTAGCCAGCGTTATAGCAATCAGCCCCAGCATTTT | CASSQRYSNQPQHF
. | TRBJ2-1 | . | TRBV27 | TGTGCCAGCAGTCCCCTTAGGAACAATGAGCAGTTCTTC | CASSPLRNNEQFF
TRBD1 | TRBJ1-1 | many | TRBV13 | TGTGCCAGCAGCCAAGGACAGGAGGAAGCTTTCTTT | CASSQGQEEAFF
. | TRBJ2-5 | many | TRBV3-1 | TGTGCCAGCAGCCAAGATCGGGCGAACAGGGACCAAGAGACCCAGTACTTC | CASSQDRANRDQETQYF
. | TRBJ2-7 | many | TRBV28 | TGTGCCAGCAGTTCACTATTTTTCTACCCCTACGAGCAGTACTTC | CASSSLFFYPYEQYF
. | TRBJ1-2 | . | TRBV27 | TGTGCCAGCAGCTGGGGGGGGGCGAACTATGGCTACACCTTC | CASSWGGANYGYTF
TRBD2 | TRBJ2-1 | many | TRBV28 | TGTGCCAGCAGTTTGACTAGCCCTAAGTTCTTC | CASSLTSPKFF
TRBD2 | TRBJ2-5 | many | TRBV2 | TGTGCCAGCAGTGAACCGGGACTAGGTGTGGAGACCCAGTACTTC | CASSEPGLGVETQYF
TRBD2 | TRBJ2-2 | many | TRBV12-3/TRBV12-4 | TGTGCCAGCAGTGCCCAACTAGCGCCGTTCGCCGGGGAGCTGTTTTTT | CASSAQLAPFAGELFF
. | TRBJ2-3 | many | TRBV28 | TGTGCCAGCGGCCCCATACGGAAAAAAGATACGCAGTATTTT | CASGPIRKKDTQYF
. | TRBJ1-6 | . | TRBV12-3/TRBV12-4 | TGTGCCAGCAGTTTATTGGCTTCCTCACCCCTCCACTTT | CASSLLASSPLHF